This entry is about one TCR beta chain. There is no known antigen for this receptor. One base away there is no much larger clone; base qualities are not given. For CDR1 and CDR2, the germline V gene lists SGHAT and FQNNGV. The CDR3 holds 18 amino acids from the cysteine to the phenylalanine. Just CDR3 DNA is preserved here, 54 bases in frame from base 1. V is reduced by 0 bases and J by 7 bases, leaving a spacing of 19 bases between them. This sample stems from a study of blood T cell repertoires in COVID-19 (TCRdb year 2020). Regarding the complete study: The collaborator samples originated in the United States, Italy and Spain and spanned the acute and convalescent phases of COVID-19. The prospective study material was composed of cDNA or gDNA derived from T cells, B-cell-depleted T cells, or PBMCs. Deeply sampled blood TCRbeta repertoires from subjects exposed to, actively infected with, or recovered from COVID-19 were included in the dataset. The repertoires were released in a freely available public database intended as a resource for research on the immune response to SARS-CoV-2. The samples were drawn from the first 160 participants of the ongoing ImmuneRACE study and from 950 to 1,500 subjects provided by 6 global collaborators. A de-identified subject ID, COVID-19 status, age in years and sex were almost always included in the sample metadata. HLA class I and class II types, where available, came from metadata supplied by the sample provider rather than from assay-based typing.

Participants in the prospective study were aged about 18 to 95 years, lived in under 30 United States geographic areas, and enrolled through a virtual design. Cohort assignment in the prospective study relied on participant-reported clinical history from a screening survey and a study questionnaire. In the prospective study, mobile phlebotomists collected whole blood, serum and a nasopharyngeal or oropharyngeal swab from each participant. Over an approximately 2-month period, participants in the prospective study had the option of providing additional blood draws and questionnaires. Blood samples from the prospective study were shipped frozen or at room temperature prior to DNA extraction. The research as a whole found: The amount of clinical and demographic metadata varied by source and participant and was provided uncurated.

The immunoSEQ Assay, a bias-controlled multiplex PCR, was used to amplify TCRbeta CDR3 regions from genomic DNA. As for the authors' bioinformatics: The number of nucleated cells in each sample was estimated from the amplification of reference gene primers within the assay. To quantify the absolute abundance of each unique TCRbeta CDR3 rearrangement, sequence reads were collapsed and filtered. For each sample, productive Simpson clonality was calculated as the square root of Simpson's diversity index across productive rearrangements. In TCRdb, the immuneACCESS table is reduced to in-frame sequences with V and J assigned. These tables do not hold every clone; where another copy was compared, an unresolved V gene accounts for under half, and the others remain unexplained. The V and J calls and the clone size are those of that table, but D and trimming were determined from the DNA. This sample is represented by over 350,000 clones; around nine tenths of them were singletons. The ten largest clones add up to roughly 2% of the sample.

The chain couples TRBV11-2 to TRBJ1-6; a tentative D match to TRBD1 spans 5 bases. This TCR came from a woman between 18 and 29 years old with acute COVID-19. The sequenced sample consisted of PBMCs or T cells enriched from blood (not recorded which). The nucleotide sequence reads as follows: TGTGCCAGCAGCTTAGATTTCGGGGGACGCGCGGGCAATTCACCCCTCCACTTT. It codes for CASSLDFGGRAGNSPLHF.